This TCR beta chain was identified during a study of identical twins. General study results and limits: Sequences that were out-of-frame, alpha and twin-shared displayed an excess of low generation probability. Modelling underestimated the level of out-of-frame TCR alpha sharing observed in monozygotic twins. The same donors were not followed; conclusions instead depended on cross-sectional statistical analysis.

This clonotype was picked up a small number of times. Its antigen remains unknown. MiXCR was run by TCRdb on the 5' RACE reads, yielding one entry per CDR3 protein. The data show over 200,000 distinct CDR3 sequences, under 12% seen once. The CDR3 runs 16 residues. Germline V CDR1 and CDR2: LGHNA, YNFKEQ. V was clipped by 1 base and J by 3 bases, with 15 bases between them. Source material: memory T cells sorted from blood. The origin of this receptor is a man over 45 in good health. J is TRBJ1-2 and V is TRBV4-2; D is unclear. CDR3 nucleotides: TGTGCCAGCAGCCAAGTTGGCCAGCATGATGACTATGGCTACACCTTC. This translates into CASSQVGQHDDYGYTF.